The 32 T cell receptor beta chains presented below share a single source sample, sequenced in a study of memory CD4+ T cells and cytomegalovirus serostatus. Generated by immunoSEQ multiplex PCR, the TCRdb table keeps only in-frame clones and is missing some. The data contain 46,000 or so clones, roughly 78% of them singletons. The sort gate was single viable CD3+CD4+CD8-CD45RO+ cells for memory CD4+ T cells. Material for sequencing was memory CD4+ T cells from blood. The receptor set was obtained from an adult in good health and CMV-seronegative.

This chain joins TRBV5-1 and TRBJ2-7, with D tentatively TRBD1 (6 bases). The CDR3 consists of 16 residues. Trimming took 0 bases from V and 7 from J, leaving 20 bases between them. Germline-derived CDR1 and CDR2 are SGHRS and YFSETQ. Here the CDR3 reads CASSLGRWVGQGEQYF. For the CDR3, the DNA is TGCGCCAGCAGCTTGGGGCGTTGGGTAGGGCAGGGGGAGCAGTACTTC.

The chain recombines TRBV9 with TRBJ2-5; possible D gene TRBD2, 6 bases. Germline V gene data show CDR1 as SGDLS and CDR2 as YYNGEE. Between the trimmed V and J ends, which lost 5 bases and 0 bases, there was a span of 14 bases. The CDR3 length is 15 residues. CDR3 residues: CASSPGDPYQETQYF. The CDR3 nucleotides read TGTGCCAGCAGTCCGGGGGACCCGTACCAAGAGACCCAGTACTTC.

V usage is TRBV2 and J usage is TRBJ2-7; 11 nucleotides align to TRBD1. J gave up 5 bases and V 7 bases, and 10 bases lay outside the gene matches. The CDR3 has 15 residues. Germline lookup yields CDR1 SNHLY and CDR2 FYNNEI. CDR3 sequence reads: CASNDRDRGSNEQYF. The DNA for the CDR3 is TGTGCCAGCAACGACCGGGACAGGGGGTCTAACGAGCAGTACTTC.

This clone ranks as medium-sized. The V call is TRBV4-3, the J call TRBJ1-2; no clear D. V lost 4 bases and J 1 base, leaving 10 bases between the germline ends. The CDR3 is 14 amino acids. Germline CDR1 and CDR2: LGHNA and YSLEER. CDR3 sequence (DNA): TGCGCCAGCAGCCTTTCGGACGGTAACTATGGCTACACCTTC. It codes for CASSLSDGNYGYTF.

The J gene is TRBJ2-7, the V gene TRBV5-4, with D uncertain. V was trimmed by 4 bases and J by 0 bases, leaving 8 bases between them. Germline V lookup: CDR1 SGHNT, CDR2 YYREEE (reference sequence). There are 13 residues in the CDR3. The chain's CDR3 is CASSHTLSYEQYF. DNA for the CDR3: TGTGCCAGCAGCCATACACTCTCCTACGAGCAGTACTTC.

This chain links TRBV27 with TRBJ1-1; a possible D gene is TRBD1 (5 bases). CDR1 and CDR2 (germline): MNHEY, SMNVEV (reference sequence). The CDR3 covers 13 residues. V shed 6 bases and J shed 5 bases, with 13 bases lying between them. CDR3 residues: CASRRQRTTEAFF. The CDR3 DNA is TGTGCCAGCAGACGACAGAGAACTACTGAAGCTTTCTTT.

This clone was seen more than once but under ten times. This chain links TRBV27 with TRBJ1-6; D unclear. The CDR3 consists of 14 residues. The ends were cut back, 3 bases at V and 5 bases at J, with 8 bases in the middle. Germline assignment: CDR1 MNHEY and CDR2 SMNVEV (reference sequence). The DNA of the CDR3 is TGTGCCAGCAGTTTCGTACTGAATAATTCACCCCTCCACTTT. This translates into CASSFVLNNSPLHF.

This chain uses TRBV7-7 with TRBJ2-1; TRBD1 aligns across 9 bases. There are 15 residues in the CDR3. V lost 5 bases to trimming and J lost 6 bases; unmatched junction nucleotides: 8. Germline-derived CDR1 and CDR2 are SSHAT and FNYEAQ (reference sequence). Here the CDR3 DNA reads TGTGCCAGCAGCCAGACCGCGGGACAGGGCAATGAGCAGTTCTTC. Amino acid sequence: CASSQTAGQGNEQFF. Supplemented by reference TRBV7-7 and TRBJ2-1, the full variable domain reads GAGVSQSPRYKVTKRGQDVTLRCDPISSHATLYWYQQALGQGPEFLTYFNYEAQPDKSGLPSDRFSAERPEGSISTLTIQRTEQRDSAMYRCASSQTAGQGNEQFFGPGTRLTVL.

V usage is TRBV7-9 and J usage is TRBJ1-2; tentative D call: TRBD1 (5 bases). Trimming took off 5 bases at V and 3 bases at J, with 19 bases between the two ends. The CDR3 is 16 amino acids. CDR1 and CDR2 (germline): SEHNR, FQNEAQ (reference sequence). CDR3 nucleotides: TGTGCCAGCAGCCCTTCTCTGGGGGGGGGATACTATGGCTACACCTTC. Its translation: CASSPSLGGGYYGYTF.

The chain joins TRBV9 to TRBJ1-6; TRBD1 agrees at 7 bases. Losses at the gene ends were 4 bases for V and 7 bases for J; bases not matched to a gene: 8. Germline V gives CDR1 SGDLS, CDR2 YYNGEE. There are 15 residues in the CDR3. CDR3 sequence (DNA): TGTGCCAGCAGCCCCGAACAGGGGTCGAATTCACCCCTCCACTTT. Protein product: CASSPEQGSNSPLHF. The variable domain in full, completed from reference TRBV9 and TRBJ1-6, reads DSGVTQTPKHLITATGQRVTLRCSPRSGDLSVYWYQQSLDQGLQFLIQYYNGEERAKGNILERFSAQQFPDLHSELNLSSLELGDSALYFCASSPEQGSNSPLHFGNGTRLTVT.

This clone was recorded only once. This rearrangement joins TRBV6-5 to TRBJ1-1; TRBD1 might be the D (5 bases). The CDR3 spans 14 residues. Germline V gene sequence: CDR1 MNHEY, CDR2 SVGAGI. Deletions cut 2 bases from V and 1 base from J, with 8 bases between. For the CDR3, the DNA is TGTGCCAGCAGTTACCGGGACCCGAACACTGAAGCTTTCTTT. Translated, it gives CASSYRDPNTEAFF.

V and J are TRBV7-9 and TRBJ1-1; D is undetermined. Germline V CDR1 and CDR2: SEHNR, FQNEAQ (reference sequence). The CDR3 extends over 14 amino acids. The V gene lost 1 base and the J gene lost 5 bases, with 11 bases spanning the gap. CDR3 nucleotide sequence: TGTGCCAGCAGCTTAGTTGAGGCTCGGACTGAAGCTTTCTTT. Translation gives CASSLVEARTEAFF.

The chain joins TRBV2 to TRBJ1-2, with unresolved D. In germline, CDR1 is SNHLY, CDR2 FYNNEI. V lost 5 bases to trimming and J lost 8 bases, with 12 bases between them. This CDR3 has 12 amino acids. CDR3 in DNA: TGTGCCAGCAGTAGACTCGGGAGGGGCTACACCTTC. Encoded protein: CASSRLGRGYTF. Full variable domain (outside the CDR3, taken from reference TRBV2 and TRBJ1-2): EPEVTQTPSHQVTQMGQEVILRCVPISNHLYFYWYRQILGQKVEFLVSFYNNEISEKSEIFDDQFSVERPDGSNFTLKIRSTKLEDSAMYFCASSRLGRGYTFGSGTRLTVV.

The chain couples TRBV4-3 to TRBJ2-3; D call uncertain. V lost 0 bases, J lost 2 bases, and 12 bases lay in between. Per germline, CDR1 LGHNA and CDR2 YSLEER. The CDR3 sequence is 16 residues long. CDR3 protein: CASSQDLAGITDTQYF. The CDR3 DNA reads TGCGCCAGCAGCCAAGATCTCGCCGGCATCACAGATACGCAGTATTTT.

This clone was seen a few times. The CDR3 protein is CASSLGGSAEAFF. The CDR3 DNA reads as TGCGCCAGCAGCCTCGGGGGGTCCGCTGAAGCTTTCTTT. The chain combines TRBV5-1 with TRBJ1-1; a weak D match, TRBD1 (5 bases). V was shortened by 4 bases and J by 6 bases, with 13 bases between the two germline ends. Germline loops: CDR1 SGHRS, CDR2 YFSETQ. The CDR3 contains 13 residues.

This clone was seen only once. This chain joins TRBV6-5 and TRBJ2-5; possibly TRBD2 for D (6 bases). The better agreement between TRBJ2-7 and the DNA end casts doubt on the J call. This CDR3 is built from 15 residues. Germline V gives CDR1 MNHEY, CDR2 SVGAGI. The CDR3 DNA reads as TGTGCCAGCAGTTTGAGAAGCGGGTCCACCTACGAGCAGTACTTC. It translates to CASSLRSGSTYEQYF.

The CDR3 coding sequence is TGTGCCATCCGGAAGGACAGGGGACTGAACACTGAAGCTTTCTTT. Its translation: CAIRKDRGLNTEAFF. V usage is TRBV10-3 and J usage is TRBJ1-1; 9 nucleotides match TRBD1. The ends lost 8 bases at V and 0 bases at J; junction bases unmatched: 7. The CDR3 runs to 15 residues. Germline CDR1 reads ENHRY; CDR2 reads SYGVKD.

The V and J genes are TRBV6-6 and TRBJ1-1, with D maybe TRBD1 (5 bases). The CDR3 sequence is 14 residues long. Germline V gene data show CDR1 as MNHNY and CDR2 as SVGAGI (reference sequence). Trimming took 2 bases from V and 0 from J, leaving 7 bases between them. This chain's CDR3 is CASSYVTVNTEAFF. The CDR3 DNA reads TGTGCCAGCAGTTACGTGACAGTGAACACTGAAGCTTTCTTT.

This chain joins TRBV5-1 and TRBJ2-1; a possible D gene is TRBD1 (5 bases). The germline V gene encodes CDR1 SGHRS and CDR2 YFSETQ. V shed 6 bases and J shed 7 bases, with 14 bases lying between them. The CDR3 extends over 13 amino acids. Here the CDR3 reads CASKVQGTNEQFF. In DNA form, the CDR3 reads TGCGCCAGCAAGGTTCAGGGAACAAATGAGCAGTTCTTC. The entire variable domain, with the rest obtained from reference TRBV5-1 and TRBJ2-1, is as follows: KAGVTQTPRYLIKTRGQQVTLSCSPISGHRSVSWYQQTPGQGLQFLFEYFSETQRNKGNFPGRFSGRQFSNSRSEMNVSTLELGDSALYLCASKVQGTNEQFFGPGTRLTVL.

This clone has only one observation. The rearrangement uses TRBV7-7 and TRBJ2-1; tentatively, D is TRBD1 or TRBD2 (6 bases each). The CDR3 has 17 amino acids. V lost 1 base to trimming and J lost 0 bases, with 13 bases between them. CDR1 SSHAT and CDR2 FNYEAQ come from the germline V gene (reference sequence). The DNA for the CDR3 is TGTGCCAGCAGCTTAGGGGGGGCCCGGAGCTCCTACAATGAGCAGTTCTTC. It yields the protein CASSLGGARSSYNEQFF. The variable domain in full, completed from reference TRBV7-7 and TRBJ2-1, reads GAGVSQSPRYKVTKRGQDVTLRCDPISSHATLYWYQQALGQGPEFLTYFNYEAQPDKSGLPSDRFSAERPEGSISTLTIQRTEQRDSAMYRCASSLGGARSSYNEQFFGPGTRLTVL.

As regards this clone: Here the CDR3 omits its conserved ending phenylalanine or tryptophan, so a read error is the likely source. This sequence joins TRBV7-9 and TRBJ2-7; possibly TRBD1 or TRBD2 for D (5 bases each). The CDR3 loop spans 16 amino acids. Germline CDR1 reads SEHNR; CDR2 reads FQNEAQ (reference sequence). V lost 0 bases, J lost 1 base, and 13 bases lay in between. This CDR3 is CASSLAIGTVSYEQYS. CDR3 DNA: TGTGCCAGCAGCTTAGCGATTGGGACGGTGTCCTACGAGCAGTACTCC.

V is TRBV6-5 and J is TRBJ1-5; D may be TRBD1 (6 bases). The V gene's germline CDR1 is MNHEY and CDR2 SVGAGI. Trimming took 4 bases from V and 10 from J, leaving 11 bases between them. The length of the CDR3 is 12 residues. The CDR3 spells CASSSRGQPQHF. DNA for the CDR3: TGTGCCAGCAGTTCCCGGGGGCAACCCCAGCATTTT.

This chain connects TRBV18 to TRBJ1-6, with a weak D call TRBD1 (5 bases). From germline, CDR1 is KGHSH and CDR2 LQKENI. This CDR3 region has 16 residues. V lost 3 bases and J lost 5, with 14 bases in between. CDR3 nucleotides: TGTGCCAGCTCACCTTCGGGACCGGATAATAATTCACCCCTCCACTTT. It specifies CASSPSGPDNNSPLHF.

The chain carries TRBV5-1 and TRBJ2-5; the match to TRBD1 covers 10 bases. J lost 1 base, V lost 4 bases, and 7 bases had no gene match. CDR1 and CDR2 from the germline V gene are SGHRS and YFSETQ. The CDR3 is made up of 16 amino acids. This chain's CDR3 is CASSNRQGAGQETQYF. The DNA for the CDR3 is TGCGCCAGCAGCAACCGACAGGGGGCCGGCCAAGAGACCCAGTACTTC.

The genes are TRBV9 and TRBJ2-3; TRBD1 agrees at 12 bases. The ends lost 3 bases at V and 7 bases at J; junction bases unmatched: 6. CDR1 SGDLS and CDR2 YYNGEE come from the germline V gene. This CDR3 has 15 residues. The CDR3 here is CASSEGQGAGYTQYF. In DNA, the CDR3 is TGTGCCAGCAGCGAGGGACAGGGGGCAGGGTATACGCAGTATTTT.

By frequency in the sample, this clone is medium-sized. The chain combines TRBV6-5 with TRBJ2-3; a possible D gene is TRBD2 (5 bases). Trimming removed 5 bases at V and 5 bases at J, with 14 bases between. Per the germline V gene, CDR1 is MNHEY and CDR2 is SVGAGI. This CDR3 is 14 amino acids long. CDR3 protein: CASSRGLSGDTQYF. The CDR3 DNA is TGTGCCAGCAGTCGGGGTTTATCGGGAGATACGCAGTATTTT.

The gene calls are TRBV7-8 and TRBJ1-4; D is unresolved. Between the trimmed V and J ends, which lost 0 bases and 2 bases, there was a span of 7 bases. The length of the CDR3 is 15 residues. From germline, CDR1 is SGHVS and CDR2 FQNEAQ. Here the CDR3 reads CASSLARWTNEKLFF. CDR3 bases: TGTGCCAGCAGCTTAGCCAGGTGGACTAATGAAAAACTGTTTTTT.

The chain links TRBV2 to TRBJ1-1; no firm D call. CDR1 is SNHLY, CDR2 FYNNEI, per germline. The CDR3 covers 15 residues. Trimming cost V 3 bases and J 0 bases, with 11 bases left between them. The DNA of the CDR3 is TGTGCCAGCAGTGACGGTAGGTTAATGAACACTGAAGCTTTCTTT. Protein product: CASSDGRLMNTEAFF. Filled out from reference TRBV2 and TRBJ1-1, the complete variable domain reads EPEVTQTPSHQVTQMGQEVILRCVPISNHLYFYWYRQILGQKVEFLVSFYNNEISEKSEIFDDQFSVERPDGSNFTLKIRSTKLEDSAMYFCASSDGRLMNTEAFFGQGTRLTVV.

The chain links TRBV5-1 to TRBJ2-5; no clear D gene. The CDR3 has 15 amino acids. CDR1 SGHRS and CDR2 YFSETQ come from the germline V gene. The V gene lost 2 bases and the J gene lost 0 bases, with 11 bases spanning the gap. Here the CDR3 reads CASSLVSRNQETQYF. For the CDR3, the DNA is TGCGCCAGCAGCTTAGTTAGTCGCAACCAAGAGACCCAGTACTTC.

The rearrangement joins TRBV29-1 to TRBJ2-7; tentative D call: TRBD1 (5 bases). The germline V and J ends were trimmed by 4 bases and 1 base, with 14 bases remaining between them. The V gene's germline CDR1 is SQVTM and CDR2 ANQGSEA. This CDR3 comprises 14 residues. CDR3 in DNA: TGCAGCGTTGTAGGCAGGGATAAGTCCTACGAGCAGTACTTC. This codes for CSVVGRDKSYEQYF.

V usage is TRBV5-8 and J usage is TRBJ1-2, with 9 positions matching TRBD1. The trim removed 4 bases at V and 4 bases at J, leaving 8 bases unmatched. This CDR3 is 15 amino acids long. The V gene's germline CDR1 is SGHTS and CDR2 YDEGEE. In nucleotides, the CDR3 is TGTGCCAGCAGCGTTACCGGGACAGGGCTCTATGGCTACACCTTC. Translating gives CASSVTGTGLYGYTF.

CDR3 DNA sequence: TGTGCCAGCAGCTTGCGGTTTCAGGAGAACTATGGCTACACCTTC. It is translated as CASSLRFQENYGYTF. V and J are TRBV5-5 and TRBJ1-2; D is unresolved. Germline V gene data show CDR1 as SGHKS and CDR2 as YYEKEE (reference sequence). V was cut by 1 base and J by 2 bases, with 12 bases left in between. The CDR3 is 15 residues long.